The 25 T cell receptor beta chains in this list originate from one sample, sequenced in a study of T cell repertoires in cytomegalovirus infection. Each CDR3 protein gets one entry after TCRdb re-called the reads with MiXCR. The table has about 180,000 distinct CDR3 sequences, around an eighth seen once. Material: PBMCs. These receptors came from a human donor in good health (CMV status not recorded). Some clones in this sample may be carry-over from other donors' samples.

This clonotype was recorded at least ten times. The gene calls are TRBV7-2 and TRBJ2-7, with 14 bases fitting TRBD2. The CDR3 runs 16 residues. V lost 1 base to trimming and J lost 4 bases; unmatched junction nucleotides: 3. Germline values: CDR1 SGHTA, CDR2 FQGNSA. CDR3 sequence (DNA): TGTGCCAGCAGCTTAGAAGGACTAGCGGGAGGTTACGAGCAGTACTTC. Amino acids: CASSLEGLAGGYEQYF. The whole variable domain, filled in from reference TRBV7-2 and TRBJ2-7, reads GAGVSQSPSNKVTEKGKDVELRCDPISGHTALYWYRQSLGQGLEFLIYFQGNSAPDKSGLPSDRFSAERTGGSVSTLTIQRTQQEDSAVYLCASSLEGLAGGYEQYFGPGTRLTVT.

The chain links TRBV29-1 to TRBJ1-1; D is uncertain. The CDR3 sequence is 11 residues long. Germline-derived CDR1 and CDR2 are SQVTM and ANQGSEA. Trimming shortened V by 3 bases and J by 6 bases, and 8 bases separated the two germline ends. This chain's CDR3 is CSVEVGAEAFF. The CDR3 DNA sequence: TGCAGCGTTGAGGTCGGAGCTGAAGCTTTCTTT.

The J gene is TRBJ1-5, the V gene TRBV7-8; D is possibly TRBD1 (5 bases). The CDR3 spans 15 residues. Trimming pared 5 bases from V and 0 bases from J, leaving 11 bases between. From germline, CDR1 is SGHVS and CDR2 FQNEAQ. CDR3 coding DNA: TGTGCCAGCAGCGGGCGGGGGTATAGCAATCAGCCCCAGCATTTT. As protein: CASSGRGYSNQPQHF.

V is TRBV10-2 and J is TRBJ1-1; no clear D. Per germline, CDR1 WSHSY and CDR2 SAAADI. The CDR3 runs to 13 residues. Trimming left V 0 bases short and J 5 bases short, with 7 bases between. The CDR3 loop is CASSESPWTEAFF. The CDR3 bases are TGCGCCAGCAGTGAGTCCCCCTGGACTGAAGCTTTCTTT.

This clonotype was observed a handful of times. J is TRBJ2-7 and V is TRBV18; weak D call: TRBD1 (5 bases). The CDR3 is 12 residues long. V lost 3 bases to trimming and J lost 6 bases, with 9 bases between them. Germline CDR1 is KGHSH and CDR2 is LQKENI. CDR3 region: CASSPTASEQYF. For the CDR3, the DNA is TGTGCCAGCTCACCGACAGCATCCGAGCAGTACTTC.

This clonotype showed up many times. The rearrangement links TRBV7-8 to TRBJ2-1; no definite D call. V was shortened by 5 bases and J by 3 bases, with 8 bases between the two germline ends. This CDR3 has 13 residues. Germline CDR1 is SGHVS and CDR2 is FQNEAQ. As DNA, the CDR3 is TGTGCCAGCAGCGTTAGGCTCTACAATGAGCAGTTCTTC. Residues: CASSVRLYNEQFF.

V and J are TRBV6-2 or TRBV6-3 and TRBJ2-1, with TRBD2 identical over 7 bases. Germline-derived CDR1 and CDR2 are MNHEY and SVGEGT. Trimming cost V 7 bases and J 2 bases; bases outside gene matches: 2. The CDR3 sequence is 13 residues long. The CDR3 here is CASNGLAYNEQFF. The CDR3 DNA reads TGTGCCAGCAATGGACTAGCCTACAATGAGCAGTTCTTC.

This clonotype was recorded at least ten times. The V and J genes are TRBV6-2 or TRBV6-3 and TRBJ2-3, with TRBD1 identical over 9 bases. V trimming: 0 bases; J trimming: 5 bases; junction bases outside the gene matches: 9. CDR1 is MNHEY, CDR2 SVGEGT, per germline. The CDR3 has 17 amino acids. CDR3 loop: CASSYSTGQGGRDTQYF. CDR3 sequence (DNA): TGTGCCAGCAGTTACTCGACGGGACAGGGAGGGAGAGATACGCAGTATTTT.

This clonotype was seen repeatedly, ten times or more. The chain combines TRBV11-1 with TRBJ2-6; TRBD1 agrees at 10 bases. J was trimmed by 2 bases and V by 5 bases; bases with no gene match: 3. Germline CDR1 SGHAT, CDR2 FQDESV (reference sequence). CDR3 length equals 16 residues. CDR3 nucleotide sequence: TGTGCCAGCAGCCGGGACAGGGGTGCTGGGGCCAACGTCCTGACTTTC. Protein sequence: CASSRDRGAGANVLTF.

This clonotype appeared many times. This chain links TRBV24-1 with TRBJ2-3, with 7 bases lining up with TRBD2. The CDR3 sequence is 12 residues long. Germline V gene lookup returns CDR1 KGHDR and CDR2 SFDVKD. The J segment lost 10 bases and the V segment lost 4 bases, leaving 4 bases of the junction unmatched. CDR3 DNA: TGTGCCACCAGTGAGTGGGACTATCCGCAGTATTTT. Translating gives CATSEWDYPQYF.

The chain combines TRBV18 with TRBJ2-2, with D hard to call. The CDR3 is 16 amino acids. Per germline, CDR1 KGHSH and CDR2 LQKENI. The ends were cut back, 2 bases at V and 4 bases at J, with 14 bases in the middle. The CDR3 region has the DNA TGTGCCAGCTCACCAACGCAAAATCAAGGCACCGGGGAGCTGTTTTTT. It translates to CASSPTQNQGTGELFF. The whole variable domain, filled in from reference TRBV18 and TRBJ2-2, reads NAGVMQNPRHLVRRRGQEARLRCSPMKGHSHVYWYRQLPEEGLKFMVYLQKENIIDESGMPKERFSAEFPKEGPSILRIQQVVRGDSAAYFCASSPTQNQGTGELFFGEGSRLTVL.

The rearrangement uses TRBV20-1 and TRBJ1-3, with D possibly matching TRBD1 (5 bases). Trimming stripped 4 bases from V and 4 bases from J, with 14 bases between. CDR3 length equals 14 residues. Germline V gives CDR1 DFQATT, CDR2 SNEGSKA (reference sequence). The CDR3 here is CSAKGRVLGNTIYF. The CDR3 nucleotides read TGCAGTGCTAAGGGCAGGGTGTTAGGAAACACCATATATTTT.

A few counts support this clonotype. V and J are TRBV6-2 or TRBV6-3 and TRBJ2-3, with D possibly TRBD2 on 5 matching bases. This CDR3 contains 14 residues. The germline CDR1 and CDR2 sequences are MNHEY and SVGEGT. Trimming cost V 2 bases and J 7 bases, with 13 bases left between them. The CDR3 protein is CASSYLGEWHTQYF. In nucleotides, the CDR3 is TGTGCCAGCAGTTACCTCGGGGAATGGCATACGCAGTATTTT.

The table lists this clonotype with many counts. This chain connects TRBV7-2 to TRBJ2-1; weak D call: TRBD2 (6 bases). The CDR3 is 15 amino acids. V was pared by 1 base and J by 8 bases, with 15 bases between. Germline values: CDR1 SGHTA, CDR2 FQGNSA. In nucleotides, the CDR3 is TGTGCCAGCAGCTTAGGCGCGGGGAGTCGAGATGAGCAGTTCTTC. Protein product: CASSLGAGSRDEQFF.

This clonotype occurred many times. The DNA for the CDR3 is TGTGCCAGCAGTGAGACAGCCGTCAATGAGCAGTTCTTC. Amino acids: CASSETAVNEQFF. This rearrangement joins TRBV6-4 to TRBJ2-1, with D perhaps matching TRBD1 (5 bases). CDR3 length: 13 residues. V gave up 3 bases and J gave up 6 bases, with 9 bases separating them. Germline CDR1 MRHNA, CDR2 SNTAGT.

The chain employs TRBV14 and TRBJ1-2; D is uncertain. This CDR3 has 15 residues. Deletions cut 0 bases from V and 7 bases from J, with 15 bases between. Germline V gene lookup returns CDR1 SGHDN and CDR2 FVKESK. CDR3 protein: CASSQDWRGTRGYTF. Here the CDR3 DNA reads TGTGCCAGCAGCCAAGATTGGCGGGGAACCCGTGGCTACACCTTC.

This clonotype has a count of ten or more. The chain couples TRBV6-2 or TRBV6-3 to TRBJ1-2; 7 bases fit TRBD1. Per the germline V gene, CDR1 is MNHEY and CDR2 is SVGEGT. This CDR3 spans 19 amino acids. With 5 bases clipped from V and 3 bases from J, the junction kept 21 bases outside the gene matches. The CDR3 here is CASSRASLRQGSYYYGYTF. For the CDR3, the DNA is TGTGCCAGCAGTCGTGCTAGCCTACGACAGGGAAGTTATTACTATGGCTACACCTTC.

CDR3 DNA sequence: TGTGCCAGCAGCACCTACTCCAACCGGGACAGACTTCTAGACGAGCAGTACTTC. Amino acid sequence: CASSTYSNRDRLLDEQYF. The rearrangement joins TRBV28 to TRBJ2-7; 7 positions agree with TRBD1. The CDR3 loop spans 18 amino acids. Germline assignment: CDR1 MDHEN and CDR2 SYDVKM. After removal of 6 bases from V and 5 bases from J, the junction contained 22 bases not matched to a gene.

The rearrangement joins TRBV2 to TRBJ2-1; D might be TRBD1 (6 bases). Germline V gives CDR1 SNHLY, CDR2 FYNNEI. With 6 bases removed from V and 8 bases from J, the gap between germline ends came to 20 bases. CDR3 length equals 15 residues. The CDR3 loop reads CASRGLSRWTDEQFF. DNA of the CDR3: TGTGCCAGCAGGGGGTTGAGTAGATGGACAGATGAGCAGTTCTTC.

This clonotype has just a few counts. CDR3 DNA: TGTGCCACCGGCGAGGGATCCCTACAAGAGACCCAGTACTTC. This gives the protein CATGEGSLQETQYF. V usage is TRBV24-1 and J usage is TRBJ2-5; D is possibly TRBD2 (5 bases). CDR3 length: 14 amino acids. The V end lost 9 bases, the J end lost 2 bases, and 15 bases lay between the germline ends. Germline lookup yields CDR1 KGHDR and CDR2 SFDVKD.

This clonotype was recorded many times. V is TRBV2 and J is TRBJ2-3, with TRBD2 matching 9 bases. Germline V gene data show CDR1 as SNHLY and CDR2 as FYNNEI. V dropped 3 bases and J dropped 2; count of bases not matched to a gene: 6. This CDR3 is 16 amino acids long. The CDR3 nucleotides read TGTGCCAGCAGTGAGAGGGCTAGCGGGGACACAGATACGCAGTATTTT. It yields the protein CASSERASGDTDTQYF. Supplemented by reference TRBV2 and TRBJ2-3, the full variable domain reads EPEVTQTPSHQVTQMGQEVILRCVPISNHLYFYWYRQILGQKVEFLVSFYNNEISEKSEIFDDQFSVERPDGSNFTLKIRSTKLEDSAMYFCASSERASGDTDTQYFGPGTRLTVL.

This clonotype was found many times. The chain employs TRBV6-2 or TRBV6-3 and TRBJ2-3; 9 bases map to TRBD1. Trimming took 8 bases from V and 0 from J; bases not matched to a gene: 9. Germline V gene data show CDR1 as MNHEY and CDR2 as SVGEGT. This CDR3 is built from 16 residues. CDR3 DNA sequence: TGTGCCAGCCACGCGAACAGGGGGCTGAGCACAGATACGCAGTATTTT. Protein sequence: CASHANRGLSTDTQYF.

This clonotype was recorded at least ten times. The rearrangement uses TRBV5-1 and TRBJ2-7, with 7 positions matching TRBD1. The CDR3 consists of 17 residues. V shed 6 bases and J 0 bases; nucleotides not matched to a gene: 15. Germline V gene lookup returns CDR1 SGHRS and CDR2 YFSETQ. CDR3 amino acids: CASTPTSTGPSSYEQYF. CDR3 bases: TGCGCCAGCACCCCAACTTCGACAGGGCCAAGCTCCTACGAGCAGTACTTC.

Comment on this clonotype: The likely explanation is a read error, given a far larger clone one base away. The chain uses TRBV7-8 and TRBJ2-5; the D is unclear. Germline lookup yields CDR1 SGHVS and CDR2 FQNEAQ. There are 10 residues in the CDR3. The CDR3, as DNA: TGTGCCAGCAGCTTAGAGACCCGGTACTTC. Translation gives CASSLETRYF. The full variable domain, rest sourced from reference TRBV7-8 and TRBJ2-5, is GAGVSQSPRYKVAKRGQDVALRCDPISGHVSLFWYQQALGQGPEFLTYFQNEAQLDKSGLPSDRFFAERPEGSVSTLKIQRTQQEDSAVYLCASSLETRYFGPGTRLLVL.

The V and J genes are TRBV28 and TRBJ2-1, with 9 bases matching TRBD1. This CDR3 is 15 amino acids long. V lost 5 bases to trimming and J lost 2 bases; unmatched junction nucleotides: 4. Germline V gene data show CDR1 as MDHEN and CDR2 as SYDVKM. For the CDR3, the DNA is TGTGCCAGCAGTGAAGACAGGGGGGCCTACAATGAGCAGTTCTTC. Its translation is CASSEDRGAYNEQFF.